This T cell receptor (beta chain) is from a study of T cells after yellow fever vaccination. Germline-derived CDR1 and CDR2 are SGHRS and YFSETQ. CDR3 size: 13 residues. V was shortened by 3 bases and J by 4 bases, with 7 bases between the two germline ends. This clonotype has only a few counts. Via MiXCR, TCRdb re-called the 5' RACE reads, giving one row per CDR3 protein. The table shows 300,000 to 450,000 distinct CDR3 sequences, with around 8.1% occurring only once. The sequence derives from a man between 18 and 35 years old who received the YFV17D yellow fever vaccine. The sample here was PBMCs, taken approximately 40 days after the first yellow fever vaccination. The V call is TRBV5-1, the J call TRBJ2-2; tentatively, D is TRBD1 (6 bases). In DNA form, the CDR3 reads TGCGCCAGCAGCTCCAGGGGCACCGGGGAGCTGTTTTTT. This codes for CASSSRGTGELFF.